The T cell receptor (beta chain) under discussion was sequenced for a study of T-cell reconstitution after alpha-beta-depleted transplantation in children. Study-level findings and limits: Expanded clones from the graft, numbering several hundred, reportedly supplied alpha-beta T cells about two months after transplant. By one year post-transplant, T-cell counts and diversity largely arose from T cells that were newly produced. High day-60 TCRbeta diversity in some patients came from surviving recipient T cells and thymic progenitors.

It was with unique molecular identifiers that the TCRbeta library was prepared. Each CDR3 protein is one row after TCRdb ran MiXCR on the PCR reads. Here the sample spans hundreds of thousands of distinct CDR3 sequences, 9.5% to 13% being singletons. Trimming removed 3 bases from V and 11 bases from J, with 16 bases in between. This CDR3 has 13 amino acids. Per germline, CDR1 LGHDT and CDR2 YNNKEL (reference sequence). This clonotype was seen many times. Its antigen is unidentified. The receptor comes from a child under two years old with acute myeloid leukemia, due to receive a stem cell transplant. The starting material was PBMCs, obtained before TCRalphabeta/CD19-depleted stem cell transplant. The chain links TRBV3-1 to TRBJ1-1, with a tentative D call TRBD1 (5 bases). The CDR3 nucleotides read TGTGCCAGCAGCCACCATGGGGCCGATTACGCTTTCTTT. Protein: CASSHHGADYAFF.